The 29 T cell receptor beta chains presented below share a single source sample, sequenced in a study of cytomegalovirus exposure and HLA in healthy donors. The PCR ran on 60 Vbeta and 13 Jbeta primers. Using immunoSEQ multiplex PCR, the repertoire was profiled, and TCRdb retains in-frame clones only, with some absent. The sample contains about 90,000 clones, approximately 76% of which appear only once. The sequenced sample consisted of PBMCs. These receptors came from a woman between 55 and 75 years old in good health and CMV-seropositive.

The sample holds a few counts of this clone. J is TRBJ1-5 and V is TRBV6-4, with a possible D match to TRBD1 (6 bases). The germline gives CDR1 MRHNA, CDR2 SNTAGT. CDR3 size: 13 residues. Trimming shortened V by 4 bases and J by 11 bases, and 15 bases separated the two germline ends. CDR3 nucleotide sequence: TGTGCCAGCAGTGTTCAAACGGGGGGCGCCCAGCATTTT. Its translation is CASSVQTGGAQHF.

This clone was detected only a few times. The CDR3 DNA is TGTGCCAGCAGCCAATCTTCCGGGACAGGGGAAGAAAAACTGTTTTTT. It yields the protein CASSQSSGTGEEKLFF. V gene TRBV4-2 combines with J gene TRBJ1-4; TRBD1 agrees at 10 bases. Germline CDR1 LGHNA, CDR2 YNFKEQ. V lost 2 bases, J lost 8 bases, and 8 bases stayed unmatched. This CDR3 has 16 residues.

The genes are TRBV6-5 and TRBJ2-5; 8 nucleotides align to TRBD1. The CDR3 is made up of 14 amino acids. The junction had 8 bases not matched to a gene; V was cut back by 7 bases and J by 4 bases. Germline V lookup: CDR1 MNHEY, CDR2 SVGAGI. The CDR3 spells CASTETGTGETQYF. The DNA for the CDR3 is TGTGCCAGCACCGAAACCGGGACAGGAGAGACCCAGTACTTC.

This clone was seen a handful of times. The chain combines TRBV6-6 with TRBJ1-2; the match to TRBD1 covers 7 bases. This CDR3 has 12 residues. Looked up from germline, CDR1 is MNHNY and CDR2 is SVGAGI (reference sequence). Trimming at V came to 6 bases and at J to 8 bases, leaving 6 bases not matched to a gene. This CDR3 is CASSPTGLGYTF. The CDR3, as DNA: TGTGCCAGCAGCCCGACAGGGCTCGGCTACACCTTC.

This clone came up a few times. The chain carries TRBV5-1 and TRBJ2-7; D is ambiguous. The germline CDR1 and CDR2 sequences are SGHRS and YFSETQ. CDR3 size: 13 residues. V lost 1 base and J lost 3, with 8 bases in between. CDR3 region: CASSLSRYYEQYF. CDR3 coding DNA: TGCGCCAGCAGCTTGTCCCGCTACTACGAGCAGTACTTC.

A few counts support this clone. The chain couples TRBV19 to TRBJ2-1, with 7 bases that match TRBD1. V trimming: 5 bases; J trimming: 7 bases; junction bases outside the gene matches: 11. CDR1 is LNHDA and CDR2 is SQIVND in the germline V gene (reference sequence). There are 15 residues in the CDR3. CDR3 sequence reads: CASSADRAIENEQFF. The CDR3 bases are TGTGCCAGTAGTGCTGACAGGGCCATAGAGAATGAGCAGTTCTTC.

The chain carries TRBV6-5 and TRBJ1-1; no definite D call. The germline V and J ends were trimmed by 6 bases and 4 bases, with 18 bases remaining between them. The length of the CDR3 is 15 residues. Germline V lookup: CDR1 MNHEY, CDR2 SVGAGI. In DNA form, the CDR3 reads TGTGCCAGCAGGGGGATAATGGGCGGAGGCACTGAAGCTTTCTTT. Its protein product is CASRGIMGGGTEAFF.

CDR3 loop: CASRAGVGDNQPQHF. CDR3 coding DNA: TGTGCCAGCAGGGCGGGAGTCGGAGACAACCAGCCCCAGCATTTT. V is TRBV2 and J is TRBJ1-5; D not certain. With 6 bases removed from V and 7 bases from J, the gap between germline ends came to 19 bases. The length of the CDR3 is 15 residues. Germline V lookup: CDR1 SNHLY, CDR2 FYNNEI.

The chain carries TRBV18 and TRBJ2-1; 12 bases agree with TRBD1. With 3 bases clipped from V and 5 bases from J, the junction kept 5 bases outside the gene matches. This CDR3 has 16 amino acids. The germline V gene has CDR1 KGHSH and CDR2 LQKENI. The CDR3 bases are TGTGCCAGCTCACCCACGGGACAGGGGGCGGACAATGAGCAGTTCTTC. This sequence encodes CASSPTGQGADNEQFF.

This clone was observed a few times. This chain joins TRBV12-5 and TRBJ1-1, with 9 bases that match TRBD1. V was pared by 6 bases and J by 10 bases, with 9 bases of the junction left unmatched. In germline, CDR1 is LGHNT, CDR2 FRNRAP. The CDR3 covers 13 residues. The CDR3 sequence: CASGPGTGSLAFF. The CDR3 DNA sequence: TGTGCTAGTGGACCCGGGACAGGGTCTTTAGCTTTCTTT.

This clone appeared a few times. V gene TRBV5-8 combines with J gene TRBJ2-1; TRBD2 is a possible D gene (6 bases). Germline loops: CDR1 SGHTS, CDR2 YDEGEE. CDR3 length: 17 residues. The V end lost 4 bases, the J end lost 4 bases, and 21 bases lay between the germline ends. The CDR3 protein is CASSRGDFPGLYNEQFF. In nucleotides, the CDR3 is TGTGCCAGCAGCCGCGGGGACTTCCCGGGACTTTACAATGAGCAGTTCTTC.

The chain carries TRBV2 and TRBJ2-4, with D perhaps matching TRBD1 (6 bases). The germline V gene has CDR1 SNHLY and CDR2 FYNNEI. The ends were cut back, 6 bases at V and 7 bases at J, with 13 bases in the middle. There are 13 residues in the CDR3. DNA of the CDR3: TGTGCCAGCAGCCTACAGGGACCCAACATTCAGTACTTC. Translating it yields CASSLQGPNIQYF. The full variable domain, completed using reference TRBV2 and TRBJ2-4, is EPEVTQTPSHQVTQMGQEVILRCVPISNHLYFYWYRQILGQKVEFLVSFYNNEISEKSEIFDDQFSVERPDGSNFTLKIRSTKLEDSAMYFCASSLQGPNIQYFGAGTRLSVL.

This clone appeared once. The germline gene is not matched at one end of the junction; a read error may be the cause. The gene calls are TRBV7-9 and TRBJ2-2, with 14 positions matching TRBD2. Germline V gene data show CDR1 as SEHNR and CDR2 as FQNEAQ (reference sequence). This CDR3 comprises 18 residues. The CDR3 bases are TGTTCCAGCCGATATACGACTAGCGGGAGGGCCTTTGTAGGGGAGCTGTTTTTT. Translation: CSSRYTTSGRAFVGELFF. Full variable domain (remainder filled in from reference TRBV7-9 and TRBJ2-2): DTGVSQNPRHKITKRGQNVTFRCDPISEHNRLYWYRQTLGQGPEFLTYFQNEAQLEKSRLLSDRFSAERPKGSFSTLEIQRTEQGDSAMYLCSSRYTTSGRAFVGELFFGEGSRLTVL.

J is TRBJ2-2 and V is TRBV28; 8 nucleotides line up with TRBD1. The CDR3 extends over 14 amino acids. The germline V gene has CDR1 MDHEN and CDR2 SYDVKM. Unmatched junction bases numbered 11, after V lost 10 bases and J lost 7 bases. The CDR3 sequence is CATSGGAEFGELFF. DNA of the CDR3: TGTGCCACCTCAGGGGGCGCAGAATTCGGGGAGCTGTTTTTT.

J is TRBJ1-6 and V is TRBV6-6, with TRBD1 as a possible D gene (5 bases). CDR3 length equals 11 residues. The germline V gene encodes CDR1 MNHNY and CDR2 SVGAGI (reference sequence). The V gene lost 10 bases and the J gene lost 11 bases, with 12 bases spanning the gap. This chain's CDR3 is CATGGKTPLHF. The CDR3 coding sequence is TGTGCCACGGGGGGAAAAACACCCCTCCACTTT.

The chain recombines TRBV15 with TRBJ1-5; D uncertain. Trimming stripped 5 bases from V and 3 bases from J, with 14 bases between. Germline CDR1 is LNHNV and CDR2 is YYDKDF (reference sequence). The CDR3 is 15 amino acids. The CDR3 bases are TGTGCCACCAGCCGAACTACTGAAAACAATCAGCCCCAGCATTTT. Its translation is CATSRTTENNQPQHF.

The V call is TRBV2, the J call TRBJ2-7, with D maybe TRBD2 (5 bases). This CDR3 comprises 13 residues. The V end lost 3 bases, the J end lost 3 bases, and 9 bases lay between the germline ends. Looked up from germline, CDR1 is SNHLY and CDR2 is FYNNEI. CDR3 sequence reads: CASSEGVGYEQYF. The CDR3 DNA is TGTGCCAGCAGTGAGGGAGTAGGCTACGAGCAGTACTTC.

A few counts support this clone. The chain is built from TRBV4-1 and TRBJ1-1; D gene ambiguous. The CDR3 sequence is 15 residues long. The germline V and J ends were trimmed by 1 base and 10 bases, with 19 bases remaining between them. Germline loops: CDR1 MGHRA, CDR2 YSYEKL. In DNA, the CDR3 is TGCGCCAGCAGCCAAGGGCGGGTCCCCAGTGGGAGAGCTTTCTTT. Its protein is CASSQGRVPSGRAFF.

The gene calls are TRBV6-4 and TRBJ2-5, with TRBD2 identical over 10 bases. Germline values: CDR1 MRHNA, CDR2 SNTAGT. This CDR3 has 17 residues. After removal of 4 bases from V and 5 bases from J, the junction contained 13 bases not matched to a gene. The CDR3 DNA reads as TGTGCCAGCAGTGGTAATAGCGGGAGGATTTGTGTTGAGACCCAGTACTTC. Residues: CASSGNSGRICVETQYF.

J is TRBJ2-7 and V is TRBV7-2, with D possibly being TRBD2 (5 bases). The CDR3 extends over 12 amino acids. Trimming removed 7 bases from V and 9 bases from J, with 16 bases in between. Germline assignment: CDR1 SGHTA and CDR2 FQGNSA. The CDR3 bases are TGTGCCAGCACCTCGAGCGGCGAGGGGCAGTACTTC. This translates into CASTSSGEGQYF.

Written as DNA, the CDR3 is TGTGCCAGCAGCTTAGCGCTCGGACTAGCGGGTAGAAATGAGCAGTTCTTC. Protein product: CASSLALGLAGRNEQFF. The rearrangement joins TRBV7-2 to TRBJ2-1; 11 nucleotides match TRBD2. This CDR3 is 17 amino acids long. V was clipped by 0 bases and J by 7 bases; unmatched bases: 8. The germline V gene has CDR1 SGHTA and CDR2 FQGNSA.

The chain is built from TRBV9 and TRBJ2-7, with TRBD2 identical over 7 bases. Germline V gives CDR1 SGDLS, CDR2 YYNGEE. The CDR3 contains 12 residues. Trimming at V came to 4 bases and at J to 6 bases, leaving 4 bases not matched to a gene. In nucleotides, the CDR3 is TGTGCCAGCAGCACCCCGGGGGGCGAGCAGTACTTC. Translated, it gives CASSTPGGEQYF.

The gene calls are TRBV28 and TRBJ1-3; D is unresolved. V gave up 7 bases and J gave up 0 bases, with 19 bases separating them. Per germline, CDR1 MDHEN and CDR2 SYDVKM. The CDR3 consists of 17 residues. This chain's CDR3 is CASTREVEDASGNTIYF. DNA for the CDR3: TGTGCCAGCACCCGGGAGGTGGAGGATGCCTCTGGAAACACCATATATTTT.

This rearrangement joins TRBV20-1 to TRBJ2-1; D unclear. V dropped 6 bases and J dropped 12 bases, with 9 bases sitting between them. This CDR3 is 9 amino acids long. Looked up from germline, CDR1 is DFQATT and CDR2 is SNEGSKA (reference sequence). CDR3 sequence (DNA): TGCAGTGCAGCGAGCAGGCAGTTCTTC. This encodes CSAASRQFF.

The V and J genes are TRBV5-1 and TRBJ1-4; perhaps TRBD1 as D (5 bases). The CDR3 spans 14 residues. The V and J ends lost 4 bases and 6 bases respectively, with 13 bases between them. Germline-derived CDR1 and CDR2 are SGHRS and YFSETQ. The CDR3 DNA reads TGCGCCAGCAGCCCCGGGGGGTACGATGAAAAACTGTTTTTT. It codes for CASSPGGYDEKLFF. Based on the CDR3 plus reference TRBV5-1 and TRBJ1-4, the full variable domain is KAGVTQTPRYLIKTRGQQVTLSCSPISGHRSVSWYQQTPGQGLQFLFEYFSETQRNKGNFPGRFSGRQFSNSRSEMNVSTLELGDSALYLCASSPGGYDEKLFFGSGTQLSVL.

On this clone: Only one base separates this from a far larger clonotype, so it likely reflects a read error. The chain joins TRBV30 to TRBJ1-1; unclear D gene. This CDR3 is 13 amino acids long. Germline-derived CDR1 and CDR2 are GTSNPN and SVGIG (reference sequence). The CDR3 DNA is TGTGCCTGGAAAGAGACTTCGAACACTGAACCTTTCTTT. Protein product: CAWKETSNTEPFF.

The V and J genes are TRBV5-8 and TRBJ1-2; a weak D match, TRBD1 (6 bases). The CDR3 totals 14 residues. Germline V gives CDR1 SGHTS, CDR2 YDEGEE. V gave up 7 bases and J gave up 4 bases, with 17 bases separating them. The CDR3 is CASSLQGSLYGYTF. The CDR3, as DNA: TGTGCCAGCTCCCTCCAGGGGTCCCTCTATGGCTACACCTTC.

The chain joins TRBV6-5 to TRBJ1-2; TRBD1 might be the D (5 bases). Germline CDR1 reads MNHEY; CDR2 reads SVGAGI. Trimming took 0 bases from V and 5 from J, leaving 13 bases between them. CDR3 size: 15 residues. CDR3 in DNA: TGTGCCAGCAGTTACTCTAGGTCGGGGGGATATGGCTACACCTTC. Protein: CASSYSRSGGYGYTF.

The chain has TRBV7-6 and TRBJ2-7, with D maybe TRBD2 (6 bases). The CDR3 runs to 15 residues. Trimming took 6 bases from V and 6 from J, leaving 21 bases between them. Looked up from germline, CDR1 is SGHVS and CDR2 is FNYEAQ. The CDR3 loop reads CASSASGVGLAEQYF. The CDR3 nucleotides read TGTGCCAGCAGTGCCTCGGGAGTTGGATTGGCCGAGCAGTACTTC. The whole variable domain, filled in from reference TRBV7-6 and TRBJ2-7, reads GAGVSQSPRYKVTKRGQDVALRCDPISGHVSLYWYRQALGQGPEFLTYFNYEAQQDKSGLPNDRFSAERPEGSISTLTIQRTEQRDSAMYRCASSASGVGLAEQYFGPGTRLTVT.